What follows is one TCR beta chain and its context. The antigen is not known. Germline values: CDR1 SGHVS, CDR2 FNYEAQ. CDR3 length: 14 residues. The V and J ends lost 8 bases and 0 bases respectively, with 10 bases between them. This specimen comes from a study of OX40 agonist ivuxolimab in advanced cancers. This table comes from immunoSEQ multiplex PCR, and its TCRdb copy is limited to in-frame clones, with some not included. In the table there are tens of thousands of clones, under 90% of which are singletons. The study, taken as a whole, reports: Expanded peripheral T cell antigen specificity was not determined.

The material was CD4+ or CD8+ T cells sorted from blood, obtained in a trial of the OX40 agonist ivuxolimab. J is TRBJ1-4 and V is TRBV7-6; perhaps TRBD1 as D (5 bases). This TCR was recovered from an adult with an advanced solid tumor such as melanoma, head and neck, liver or kidney cancer. CDR3 sequence (DNA): TGTGCCAGCTCTTCAGGGACAACTAATGAAAAACTGTTTTTT. It is translated as CASSSGTTNEKLFF. Complete variable domain (other parts from reference TRBV7-6 and TRBJ1-4): GAGVSQSPRYKVTKRGQDVALRCDPISGHVSLYWYRQALGQGPEFLTYFNYEAQQDKSGLPNDRFSAERPEGSISTLTIQRTEQRDSAMYRCASSSGTTNEKLFFGSGTQLSVL.